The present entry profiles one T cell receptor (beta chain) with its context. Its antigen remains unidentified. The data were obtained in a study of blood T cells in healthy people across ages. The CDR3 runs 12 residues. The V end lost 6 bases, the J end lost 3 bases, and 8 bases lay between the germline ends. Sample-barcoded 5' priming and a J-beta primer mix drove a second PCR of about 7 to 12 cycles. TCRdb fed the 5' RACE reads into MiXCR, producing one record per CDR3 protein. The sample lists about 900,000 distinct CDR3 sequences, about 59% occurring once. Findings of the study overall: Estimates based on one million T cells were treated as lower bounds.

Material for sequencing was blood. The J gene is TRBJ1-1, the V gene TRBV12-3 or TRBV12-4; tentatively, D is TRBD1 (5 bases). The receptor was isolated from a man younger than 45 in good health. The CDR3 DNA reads TGTGCCAGCAGGGGGGGAGACACTGAAGCTTTCTTT. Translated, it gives CASRGGDTEAFF.